This entry lists 23 T cell receptor beta chains sequenced from one sample in a study of blood T cell repertoires in COVID-19. Sequencing used immunoSEQ multiplex PCR; TCRdb keeps in-frame clones, though not all of them. This sample has 70,000 to 85,000 clones, with around 82% found just once. Sequencing used peripheral blood. The source is a man aged 55 to 70 with acute or convalescent COVID-19.

The rearrangement links TRBV24-1 to TRBJ2-4; D call uncertain. Germline CDR1 and CDR2: KGHDR and SFDVKD. V was clipped by 7 bases and J by 2 bases, with 11 bases between them. This CDR3 region has 14 residues. CDR3 region: CATSEAQTKNIQYF. The CDR3 nucleotides read TGTGCCACCAGCGAAGCGCAAACCAAAAACATTCAGTACTTC.

The J gene is TRBJ2-3, the V gene TRBV7-2; TRBD1 might be the D (6 bases). Germline-derived CDR1 and CDR2 are SGHTA and FQGNSA. V lost 5 bases and J 8 bases, leaving 17 bases between the germline ends. This CDR3 has 14 residues. CDR3 region: CASSLRQAGGTQYF. The CDR3 nucleotides read TGTGCCAGCAGCCTCCGACAGGCCGGAGGTACGCAGTATTTT.

The gene calls are TRBV6-5 and TRBJ2-7; 7 positions match TRBD1. Trimming at V came to 7 bases and at J to 0 bases, leaving 0 bases not matched to a gene. The V gene's germline CDR1 is MNHEY and CDR2 SVGAGI. The CDR3 runs to 12 residues. Here the CDR3 reads CASTGGSYEQYF. The CDR3 DNA follows: TGTGCCAGCACAGGGGGCTCCTACGAGCAGTACTTC.

This clone was seen at least ten times. At the DNA level, this CDR3 is encoded by other sequences in the same sample as well. The chain has TRBV6-5 and TRBJ1-2; 11 nucleotides match TRBD1. Germline V CDR1 and CDR2: MNHEY, SVGAGI. V dropped 0 bases and J dropped 4; count of bases not matched to a gene: 4. This CDR3 contains 16 residues. CDR3 protein: CASSYSRTGGGYGYTF. The CDR3 DNA reads TGTGCCAGCAGTTACTCCAGGACAGGGGGCGGCTATGGCTACACCTTC.

The genes are TRBV7-9 and TRBJ2-1, with 11 bases aligning to TRBD2. The ends lost 5 bases at V and 6 bases at J; junction bases unmatched: 9. This CDR3 has 16 amino acids. In germline, CDR1 is SEHNR, CDR2 FQNEAQ (reference sequence). CDR3 nucleotide sequence: TGTGCCAGCAGCGAAATAGCGGGAGGGTCTGGCAATGAGCAGTTCTTC. Amino acids: CASSEIAGGSGNEQFF.

This chain uses TRBV19 with TRBJ1-2; the match to TRBD1 covers 9 bases. CDR1 LNHDA and CDR2 SQIVND come from the germline V gene (reference sequence). This CDR3 comprises 14 residues. J gave up 3 bases and V 4 bases, and 3 bases lay outside the gene matches. CDR3 residues: CASSTGDRDYGYTF. In nucleotides, the CDR3 is TGTGCCAGTAGTACGGGGGACAGGGACTATGGCTACACCTTC.

V and J are TRBV5-6 and TRBJ2-3; D is possibly TRBD2 (6 bases). Trimming stripped 0 bases from V and 0 bases from J, with 11 bases between. The CDR3 length is 16 residues. The germline V gene encodes CDR1 SGHDT and CDR2 YYEEEE. CDR3 residues: CASSLAGSGSTDTQYF. The CDR3 coding sequence is TGTGCCAGCAGCTTGGCAGGTAGCGGTAGCACAGATACGCAGTATTTT.

The rearrangement uses TRBV5-1 and TRBJ2-1; 15 nucleotides align to TRBD2. V dropped 4 bases and J dropped 7; count of bases not matched to a gene: 9. This CDR3 has 17 amino acids. Germline V gene sequence: CDR1 SGHRS, CDR2 YFSETQ. The DNA of the CDR3 is TGCGCCAGCAGCCTTACCCCGGGACTAGCGGGGGGTAATGAGCAGTTCTTC. It specifies CASSLTPGLAGGNEQFF.

The V gene is TRBV27, the J gene TRBJ2-3; unclear D gene. The V gene's germline CDR1 is MNHEY and CDR2 SMNVEV (reference sequence). Trimming removed 5 bases at V and 4 bases at J, with 13 bases between. The CDR3 has 14 residues. CDR3 region: CASSLLPPPDTQYF. The CDR3 nucleotides are TGTGCCAGCAGTCTTCTACCTCCCCCAGATACGCAGTATTTT.

The chain joins TRBV20-1 to TRBJ1-2, with a tentative D call TRBD1 (5 bases). Germline CDR1 is DFQATT and CDR2 is SNEGSKA (reference sequence). The V end was cut by 6 bases, the J end by 8 bases, with 13 bases between. This CDR3 comprises 11 residues. As DNA, the CDR3 is TGCAGTGCGTCCAGGGTGGACGGCTACACCTTC. It yields the protein CSASRVDGYTF.

A few counts support this clone. This sequence joins TRBV18 and TRBJ1-4; possibly TRBD1 for D (5 bases). The V and J ends lost 6 bases and 0 bases respectively, with 14 bases between them. The CDR3 runs 16 residues. Germline V lookup: CDR1 KGHSH, CDR2 LQKENI. The CDR3 DNA reads TGTGCCAGCTCCCCCGGGGGAGGGGCAACTAATGAAAAACTGTTTTTT. This translates into CASSPGGGATNEKLFF.

V is TRBV11-2 and J is TRBJ1-6, with a tentative D call TRBD1 (5 bases). Germline CDR1 is SGHAT and CDR2 is FQNNGV. Trimming pared 5 bases from V and 10 bases from J, leaving 12 bases between. This CDR3 is built from 13 residues. The CDR3 nucleotides read TGTGCCAGCAGCGCTTCGGGGGACTCACCCCTCCACTTT. Protein: CASSASGDSPLHF. The variable domain in full, with the rest retrieved from reference TRBV11-2 and TRBJ1-6, is EAGVAQSPRYKIIEKRQSVAFWCNPISGHATLYWYQQILGQGPKLLIQFQNNGVVDDSQLPKDRFSAERLKGVDSTLKIQPAKLEDSAVYLCASSASGDSPLHFGNGTRLTVT.

The J gene is TRBJ2-1, the V gene TRBV7-3, with D uncertain. Germline loops: CDR1 SGHTA, CDR2 FQGTGA. The CDR3 extends over 17 amino acids. V lost 2 bases and J lost 0, with 14 bases in between. CDR3 in amino acids: CASSLLPTGSSYNEQFF. DNA for the CDR3: TGTGCCAGCAGCTTACTACCGACTGGTAGCTCCTACAATGAGCAGTTCTTC.

The rearrangement links TRBV28 to TRBJ2-3; 12 bases match TRBD1. The CDR3 runs 15 residues. V lost 6 bases, J lost 4 bases, and 5 bases stayed unmatched. CDR1 and CDR2 from the germline V gene are MDHEN and SYDVKM. The CDR3 loop reads CASRPGQGAADTQYF. CDR3 coding DNA: TGTGCCAGCAGGCCGGGACAGGGGGCCGCAGATACGCAGTATTTT.

V and J are TRBV7-8 and TRBJ2-3; TRBD2 matches 12 bases. Germline values: CDR1 SGHVS, CDR2 FQNEAQ. With V trimmed by 5 bases and J by 1 base, 13 bases remained unmatched. This CDR3 comprises 19 residues. CDR3 in amino acids: CASSPASGGAGYGTDTQYF. The CDR3 region has the DNA TGTGCCAGCAGCCCCGCTAGCGGGGGGGCAGGTTATGGCACAGATACGCAGTATTTT.

The V call is TRBV24-1, the J call TRBJ1-4, with D maybe TRBD1 (5 bases). The length of the CDR3 is 15 residues. The V gene's germline CDR1 is KGHDR and CDR2 SFDVKD. V lost 5 bases and J 0 bases, leaving 9 bases between the germline ends. CDR3 in amino acids: CATSGVGPTNEKLFF. Written as DNA, the CDR3 is TGTGCCACCAGTGGAGTGGGGCCAACTAATGAAAAACTGTTTTTT.

In this sample, this clone turned up a few times. The chain recombines TRBV10-3 with TRBJ2-7; weak D call: TRBD2 (6 bases). CDR1 is ENHRY, CDR2 SYGVKD, per germline. The V end lost 6 bases, the J end lost 2 bases, and 11 bases lay between the germline ends. The CDR3 is made up of 13 amino acids. The DNA for the CDR3 is TGTGCCATCAGCAAAGGGACTCCCTACGAGCAGTACTTC. Residues: CAISKGTPYEQYF.

This clone has only one observation. This chain uses TRBV15 with TRBJ2-1; possible D gene TRBD2, 8 bases. V was trimmed by 8 bases and J by 7 bases, leaving 18 bases between them. Looked up from germline, CDR1 is LNHNV and CDR2 is YYDKDF (reference sequence). The CDR3 consists of 14 residues. CDR3 sequence (DNA): TGTGCCACCTACAGACAGGGACTAGGGAATGAGCAGTTCTTC. Translating gives CATYRQGLGNEQFF.

V and J are TRBV4-1 and TRBJ2-7; 8 positions match TRBD2. In germline, CDR1 is MGHRA, CDR2 YSYEKL. The CDR3 loop spans 18 amino acids. With V trimmed by 0 bases and J by 0 bases, 10 bases remained unmatched. The CDR3: CASSQDRSSGTISYEQYF. The CDR3 bases are TGCGCCAGCAGCCAAGATAGGAGTAGCGGGACGATCTCCTACGAGCAGTACTTC.

The chain links TRBV6-5 to TRBJ1-6, with TRBD1 identical over 7 bases. V lost 6 bases and J lost 11; bases outside the gene matches: 4. In germline, CDR1 is MNHEY, CDR2 SVGAGI. The CDR3 has 12 residues. The CDR3 protein is CASRTGRTPLHF. In DNA, the CDR3 is TGTGCCAGCAGGACAGGGAGAACACCCCTCCACTTT.

V usage is TRBV20-1 and J usage is TRBJ2-1, with 14 nucleotides matching TRBD2. The CDR3 extends over 17 amino acids. Germline V gene data show CDR1 as DFQATT and CDR2 as SNEGSKA (reference sequence). With V trimmed by 3 bases and J by 4 bases, 8 bases remained unmatched. The DNA of the CDR3 is TGCAGTGCTAGTACGACTAGCGGGAGGGCCCGGTACAATGAGCAGTTCTTC. It specifies CSASTTSGRARYNEQFF.

The chain employs TRBV28 and TRBJ2-3; D is unresolved. Germline-derived CDR1 and CDR2 are MDHEN and SYDVKM. CDR3 size: 11 residues. Between the trimmed V and J ends, which lost 10 bases and 2 bases, there was a span of 7 bases. CDR3 region: CATRSTDTQYF. In DNA form, the CDR3 reads TGTGCCACGCGGTCCACAGATACGCAGTATTTT.

The chain uses TRBV7-8 and TRBJ1-6, with D unclear. The CDR3 length is 15 residues. Germline loops: CDR1 SGHVS, CDR2 FQNEAQ. Between the trimmed V and J ends, which lost 4 bases and 8 bases, there was a span of 15 bases. The CDR3 is CASSYRTTVDSPLHF. The CDR3, as DNA: TGTGCCAGCAGCTACCGAACGACTGTAGATTCACCCCTCCACTTT.